A selection of T cell receptor beta chains follows, all from one sample in a study of neurological immune-mediated disorders. MiXCR, run by TCRdb on the 5' RACE reads, gives a single entry per CDR3 protein. The data contain about 45,000 distinct CDR3 sequences, around a fifth of them singletons. What was sequenced was PBMCs. The receptors were sampled from a man aged 60-69 years with HTLV-1-associated myelopathy (HAM/TSP). Both conserved end residues are part of each CDR3. A D gene is named only where the DNA matches it firmly. Some rows have no size entry. The others give once, few or many, or a class for an expanded clone.

>TRBV19|few|TRBJ1-4|TRBD1
TGTGCCAGTAGTGTCTCGGGACAGCCTTATGAAAAACTGTTTTTT
CASSVSGQPYEKLFF
>TRBV20-1|many|TRBJ2-1|-
TGCAGTGCTAGAGACCTAGCCCTCGTGGGCGGTGAGCAGTTCTTC
CSARDLALVGGEQFF
>TRBV5-1|many|TRBJ1-1|-
TGCGCCAGCAGCTGGGAAAACACGAACACTGAAGCTTTCTTT
CASSWENTNTEAFF
>TRBV2|-|TRBJ2-1|-
TGTGCCAGCAATCCGGGGCCAGACTACAATGAGCAGTTCTTC
CASNPGPDYNEQFF
>TRBV11-1|many|TRBJ2-2|-
TGTGCCACCCGGCGGGACAGAAACACCGGGGAGCTGTTTTTT
CATRRDRNTGELFF
>TRBV20-1|many|TRBJ2-7|-
TGCAGTGCCACCTCAGGGGGGTTGTACGAGCAGTACTTC
CSATSGGLYEQYF
>TRBV29-1|many|TRBJ2-3|-
TGCAGCGTTCAAGGTGTTGCCCGGCAGGGGGGAGCAGATACGCAGTATTTT
CSVQGVARQGGADTQYF
>TRBV20-1|few|TRBJ2-5|-
TGCAGTGCTTCCCCGCTGATGAGCAAAAGCCAAGAGACCCAGTACTTC
CSASPLMSKSQETQYF
>TRBV9|-|TRBJ1-6|TRBD1
TGTGCCAGCAGCGGGACAGGGGGTTATAATTCACCCCTCCACTTT
CASSGTGGYNSPLHF
>TRBV28|many|TRBJ2-1|TRBD1
TGTGCCAGCAGTTTAGGGTTGCCGGGACAGGCCTCAGCGGAGCAGTTCTTC
CASSLGLPGQASAEQFF
>TRBV7-3|many|TRBJ2-7|-
TGTGCCAGCAGCTTAAAATCGCGGACCGGCTCCTACGAGCAGTACTTC
CASSLKSRTGSYEQYF
>TRBV7-2|many|TRBJ2-3|TRBD2
TGTGCCAGCCAGCGGCGGGGGGCCGAGTATTTT
CASQRRGAEYF
>TRBV10-3|many|TRBJ2-3|TRBD2
TGTGCCATCAGCAGCGGGACTAGCGGACTAACAGATACGCAGTATTTT
CAISSGTSGLTDTQYF
>TRBV20-1|many|TRBJ2-5|-
TGCAGTGCACTAGGGGACGGGAAGACCCAGTACTTC
CSALGDGKTQYF
>TRBV5-1|many|TRBJ1-2|TRBD1
TGCGCCAGCAGCTTGGCCGAGACAGGGTATGGCTACACCTTC
CASSLAETGYGYTF
>TRBV20-1|many|TRBJ2-1|-
TGCAGTGCTAGTCGGGCCCACAGGGTCGGGGAGCAGTTCTTC
CSASRAHRVGEQFF
>TRBV10-2|many|TRBJ2-5|TRBD2
TGCGCCAGCAGTTCCGGGACTAGCGGGAGGGCCTACGAGACCCAGTACTTC
CASSSGTSGRAYETQYF
>TRBV4-1|once|TRBJ2-7|TRBD2
TGCGCCAGCAGCCAAGATGGGACTAGCGGCTACGAGCAGTACTTC
CASSQDGTSGYEQYF
>TRBV2|many|TRBJ1-2|-
TGTGCCAGTTACCAACAGTCGACGGGTGCGCCGAACACCTTC
CASYQQSTGAPNTF
>TRBV3-1|-|TRBJ2-1|-
TGTGCCAGCAGCCTCCGGACTCCCAATGAGCAGTTCTTC
CASSLRTPNEQFF
>TRBV20-1|-|TRBJ1-1|-
TGTAGTGCACTTAGACAAGCGATCACTGAAGCTTTCTTT
CSALRQAITEAFF
>TRBV12-3/TRBV12-4|many|TRBJ2-1|-
TGTGCCAGCAGTTTAAACGTAGGGAATGAGCAGTTCTTC
CASSLNVGNEQFF
>TRBV7-6|many|TRBJ2-1|-
TGTGCCAGCAGCTTAGTCTGGCCGGAGAGGGAAAATGAGCAGTTCTTC
CASSLVWPERENEQFF
>TRBV4-1|many|TRBJ2-1|-
TGCGCCAGCAGCCAAGTGGTCCGTGAGCAGTTCTTC
CASSQVVREQFF
>TRBV7-2|many|TRBJ2-7|-
TGTGCCAGCAGCTTAGTCACCTACGAGCAGTACTTC
CASSLVTYEQYF